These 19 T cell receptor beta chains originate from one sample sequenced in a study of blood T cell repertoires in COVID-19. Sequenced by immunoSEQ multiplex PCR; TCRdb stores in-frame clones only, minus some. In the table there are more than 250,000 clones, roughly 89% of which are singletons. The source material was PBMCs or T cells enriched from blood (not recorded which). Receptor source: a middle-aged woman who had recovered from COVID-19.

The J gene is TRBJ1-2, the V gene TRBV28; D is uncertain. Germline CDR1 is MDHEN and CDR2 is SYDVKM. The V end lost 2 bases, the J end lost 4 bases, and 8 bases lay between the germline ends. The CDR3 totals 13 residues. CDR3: CASSLAGAYGYTF. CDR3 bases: TGTGCCAGCAGTTTAGCGGGAGCCTATGGCTACACCTTC.

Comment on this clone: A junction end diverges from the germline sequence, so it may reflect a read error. CDR3 loop: CASSPGQGYHPQHF. The DNA of the CDR3 is TGTGCCAGCAGCCCGGGACAGGGGTATCATCCCCAGCATTTT. The rearrangement joins TRBV2 to TRBJ1-5, with 10 bases aligning to TRBD1. Looked up from germline, CDR1 is SNHLY and CDR2 is FYNNEI. CDR3 length: 14 residues. The whole variable domain, remainder taken from reference TRBV2 and TRBJ1-5, is EPEVTQTPSHQVTQMGQEVILRCVPISNHLYFYWYRQILGQKVEFLVSFYNNEISEKSEIFDDQFSVERPDGSNFTLKIRSTKLEDSAMYFCASSPGQGYHPQHFGDGTRLSIL.

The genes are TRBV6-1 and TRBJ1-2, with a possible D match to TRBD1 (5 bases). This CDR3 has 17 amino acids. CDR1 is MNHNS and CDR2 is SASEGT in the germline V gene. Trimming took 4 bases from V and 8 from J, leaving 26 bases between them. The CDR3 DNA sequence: TGTGCCAGCAGTGTTAGATTTACAGGAGGGGTATATAAGGGCTACACCTTC. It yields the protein CASSVRFTGGVYKGYTF.

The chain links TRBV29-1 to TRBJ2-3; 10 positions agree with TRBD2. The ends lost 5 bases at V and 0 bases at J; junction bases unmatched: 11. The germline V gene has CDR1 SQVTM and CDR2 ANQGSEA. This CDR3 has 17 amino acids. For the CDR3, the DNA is TGCAGCGTTTTAGGACTAGCGGTCGATTGGAGCACAGATACGCAGTATTTT. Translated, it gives CSVLGLAVDWSTDTQYF.

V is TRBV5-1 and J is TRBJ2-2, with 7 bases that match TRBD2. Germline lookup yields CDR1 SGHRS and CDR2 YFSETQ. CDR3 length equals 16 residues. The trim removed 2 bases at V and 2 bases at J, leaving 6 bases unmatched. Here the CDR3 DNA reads TGCGCCAGCAGCTTTCGTGAGCGGGGTAACACCGGGGAGCTGTTTTTT. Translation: CASSFRERGNTGELFF.

The CDR3 coding sequence is TGTGCCAGCAGCTTACAGGGGATCCGGGGCGGGAATGAGCAGTTCTTC. It is translated as CASSLQGIRGGNEQFF. V gene TRBV7-3 combines with J gene TRBJ2-1; tentatively, D is TRBD1 (6 bases). The CDR3 is 16 residues long. The V end lost 2 bases, the J end lost 7 bases, and 18 bases lay between the germline ends. Germline V lookup: CDR1 SGHTA, CDR2 FQGTGA.

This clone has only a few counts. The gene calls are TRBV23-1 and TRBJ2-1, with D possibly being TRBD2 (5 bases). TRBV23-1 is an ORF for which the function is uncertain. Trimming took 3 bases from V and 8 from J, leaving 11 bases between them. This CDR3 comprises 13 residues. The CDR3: CASSHQLEDEQFF. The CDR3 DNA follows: TGCGCCAGCAGTCATCAACTAGAAGATGAGCAGTTCTTC.

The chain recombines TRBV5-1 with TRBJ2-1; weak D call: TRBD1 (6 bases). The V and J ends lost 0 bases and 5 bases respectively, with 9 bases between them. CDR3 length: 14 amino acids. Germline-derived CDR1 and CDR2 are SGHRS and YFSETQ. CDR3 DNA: TGCGCCAGCAGCTTGGGATGGACAGACAATGAGCAGTTCTTC. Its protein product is CASSLGWTDNEQFF.

The CDR3 DNA reads as TGTGCCAGCAGTTTTAGCGGGCTCACTCAAGAGACCCAGTACTTC. This encodes CASSFSGLTQETQYF. This chain links TRBV6-5 with TRBJ2-5; 7 nucleotides align to TRBD2. Germline CDR1 MNHEY, CDR2 SVGAGI. With 4 bases clipped from V and 2 bases from J, the junction kept 7 bases outside the gene matches. The CDR3 is 15 residues long.

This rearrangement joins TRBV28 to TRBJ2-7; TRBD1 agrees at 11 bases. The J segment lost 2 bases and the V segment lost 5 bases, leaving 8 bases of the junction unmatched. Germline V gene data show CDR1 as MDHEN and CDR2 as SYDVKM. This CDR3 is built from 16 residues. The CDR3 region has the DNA TGTGCCAGCAGTCCAGTAGGGACAGGGGGAACCTACGAGCAGTACTTC. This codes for CASSPVGTGGTYEQYF. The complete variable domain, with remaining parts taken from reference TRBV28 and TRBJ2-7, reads DVKVTQSSRYLVKRTGEKVFLECVQDMDHENMFWYRQDPGLGLRLIYFSYDVKMKEKGDIPEGYSVSREKKERFSLILESASTNQTSMYLCASSPVGTGGTYEQYFGPGTRLTVT.

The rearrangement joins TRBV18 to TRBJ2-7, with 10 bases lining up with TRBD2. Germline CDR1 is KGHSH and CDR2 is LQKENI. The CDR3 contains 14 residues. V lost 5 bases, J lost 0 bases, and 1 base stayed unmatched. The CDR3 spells CASSSSGSSYEQYF. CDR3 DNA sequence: TGTGCCAGCTCATCTAGCGGGAGCTCCTACGAGCAGTACTTC. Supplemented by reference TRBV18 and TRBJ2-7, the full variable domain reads NAGVMQNPRHLVRRRGQEARLRCSPMKGHSHVYWYRQLPEEGLKFMVYLQKENIIDESGMPKERFSAEFPKEGPSILRIQQVVRGDSAAYFCASSSSGSSYEQYFGPGTRLTVT.

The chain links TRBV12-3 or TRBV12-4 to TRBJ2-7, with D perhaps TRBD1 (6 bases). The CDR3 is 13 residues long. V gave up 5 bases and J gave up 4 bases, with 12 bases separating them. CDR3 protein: CASSPTGLYEQYF. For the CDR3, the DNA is TGTGCCAGCAGTCCAACAGGGTTATACGAGCAGTACTTC.

The CDR3 loop is CASSPRGADEQYF. The CDR3 nucleotides are TGTGCCAGCAGCCCTCGGGGGGCCGACGAGCAGTACTTC. This sequence joins TRBV7-3 and TRBJ2-7, with D perhaps matching TRBD2 (7 bases). Germline CDR1 is SGHTA and CDR2 is FQGTGA. Trimming left V 5 bases short and J 5 bases short, with 13 bases between. The CDR3 is made up of 13 amino acids. The complete variable domain, with remaining parts taken from reference TRBV7-3 and TRBJ2-7, reads GAGVSQTPSNKVTEKGKYVELRCDPISGHTALYWYRQSLGQGPEFLIYFQGTGAADDSGLPNDRFFAVRPEGSVSTLKIQRTERGDSAVYLCASSPRGADEQYFGPGTRLTVT.

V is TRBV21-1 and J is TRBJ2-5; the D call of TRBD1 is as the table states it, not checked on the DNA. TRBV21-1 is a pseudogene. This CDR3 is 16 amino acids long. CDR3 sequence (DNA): TGTGCCAGCAGCAAACGGGCAGGGGTGGTACAAGAGACCCAGTACTTC. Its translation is CASSKRAGVVQETQYF.

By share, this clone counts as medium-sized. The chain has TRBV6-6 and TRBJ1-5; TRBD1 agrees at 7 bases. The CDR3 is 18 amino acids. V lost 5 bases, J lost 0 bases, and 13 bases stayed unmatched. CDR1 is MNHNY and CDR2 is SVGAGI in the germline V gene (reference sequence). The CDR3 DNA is TGTGCCAGCAGTCGATCATACAGGGACAGCTATAGCAATCAGCCCCAGCATTTT. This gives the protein CASSRSYRDSYSNQPQHF.

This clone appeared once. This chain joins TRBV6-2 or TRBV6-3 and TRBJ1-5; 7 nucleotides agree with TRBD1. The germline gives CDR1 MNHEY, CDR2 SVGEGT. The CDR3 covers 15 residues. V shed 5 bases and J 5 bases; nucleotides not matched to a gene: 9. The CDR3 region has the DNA TGTGCCAGCAGTCTCCGGACAGGTCTTCATCAGCCCCAGCATTTT. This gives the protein CASSLRTGLHQPQHF.

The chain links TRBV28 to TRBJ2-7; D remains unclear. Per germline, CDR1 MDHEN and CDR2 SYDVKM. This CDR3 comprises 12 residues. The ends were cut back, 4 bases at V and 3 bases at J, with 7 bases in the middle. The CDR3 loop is CASSYGLYEQYF. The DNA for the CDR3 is TGTGCCAGCAGTTATGGCCTCTACGAGCAGTACTTC.

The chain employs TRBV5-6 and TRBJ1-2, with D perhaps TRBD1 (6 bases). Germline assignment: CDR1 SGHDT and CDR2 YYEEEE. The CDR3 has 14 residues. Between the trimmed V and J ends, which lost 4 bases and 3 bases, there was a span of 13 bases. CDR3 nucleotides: TGTGCCAGCAGCCAAACAGGGCTTGACTATGGCTACACCTTC. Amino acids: CASSQTGLDYGYTF. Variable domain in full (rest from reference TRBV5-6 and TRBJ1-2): DAGVTQSPTHLIKTRGQQVTLRCSPKSGHDTVSWYQQALGQGPQFIFQYYEEEERQRGNFPDRFSGHQFPNYSSELNVNALLLGDSALYLCASSQTGLDYGYTFGSGTRLTVV.

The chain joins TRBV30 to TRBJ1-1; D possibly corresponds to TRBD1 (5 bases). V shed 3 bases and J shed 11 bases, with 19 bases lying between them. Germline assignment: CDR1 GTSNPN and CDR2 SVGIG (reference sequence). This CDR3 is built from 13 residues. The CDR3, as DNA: TGTGCCTGGAGGACGCGGGGACTTGGAGAGGCTTTCTTT. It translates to CAWRTRGLGEAFF.